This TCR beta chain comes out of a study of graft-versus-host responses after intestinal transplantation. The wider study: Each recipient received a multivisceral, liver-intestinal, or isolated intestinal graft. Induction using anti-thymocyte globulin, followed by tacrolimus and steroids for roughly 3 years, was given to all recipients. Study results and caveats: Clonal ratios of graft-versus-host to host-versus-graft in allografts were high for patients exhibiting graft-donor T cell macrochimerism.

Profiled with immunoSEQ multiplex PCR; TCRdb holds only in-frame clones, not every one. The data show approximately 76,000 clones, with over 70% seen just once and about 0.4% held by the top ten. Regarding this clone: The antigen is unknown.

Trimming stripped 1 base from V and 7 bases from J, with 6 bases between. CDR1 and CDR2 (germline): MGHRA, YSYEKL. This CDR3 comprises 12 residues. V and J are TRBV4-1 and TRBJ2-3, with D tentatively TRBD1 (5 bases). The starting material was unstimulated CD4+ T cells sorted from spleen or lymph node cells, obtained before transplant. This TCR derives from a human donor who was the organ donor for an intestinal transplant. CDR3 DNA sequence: TGCGCCAGCAGCCAAGTGGGGCATACGCAGTATTTT. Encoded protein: CASSQVGHTQYF.